The clone carrying this TCR beta chain was recorded many times. Its antigen is not identified. The record originates from a study of early T cells in non-severe SARS-CoV-2 infection. About the research overall: Sequenced material consisted of bulk RNA (from unsorted whole blood), and chains were unpaired.

Unique molecular identifiers were added to individual cDNA molecules. One entry per CDR3 protein results from TCRdb running MiXCR on the 5' RACE reads. The sample holds over 55,000 distinct CDR3 sequences, roughly an eighth seen once. CDR3 size: 16 residues. V lost 3 bases, J lost 2 bases, and 4 bases stayed unmatched. Whole-study findings and limits: Anti-spike CD8 responses were favored in VDJdb matching, and private and CD4 specificities were missed.

This chain uses TRBV12-3 or TRBV12-4 with TRBJ2-4; TRBD1 matches at 10 bases. Sequencing was carried out using whole blood. This TCR came from an adult who was a healthcare worker with PCR-confirmed SARS-CoV-2 infection or an uninfected control (not recorded which). CDR3 loop: CASSFSTGGTKNIQYF. The CDR3 DNA is TGTGCCAGCAGTTTCTCGACAGGGGGCACCAAAAACATTCAGTACTTC.